The T cell receptor beta chain described here comes from a study of cytomegalovirus exposure and HLA in healthy donors. Regarding the study as a whole: CMV serostatus alone was available as immune exposure information.

Both 60 Vbeta primers and 13 Jbeta primers went into the PCR. The assay was immunoSEQ multiplex PCR, and TCRdb's table has in-frame clones only and misses some. This sample yields some 140,000 clones, of which 76% are seen a single time; 2.5% to 3.5% belongs to the top ten. In regard to this clone: Antigen unknown.

V shed 7 bases and J 0 bases; nucleotides not matched to a gene: 12. Germline CDR1 LNHDA, CDR2 SQIVND (reference sequence). The CDR3 loop spans 16 amino acids. The sample taken for sequencing was PBMCs. The TCR comes from a man between 40 and 49 years old in good health and CMV-seronegative. V gene TRBV19 combines with J gene TRBJ2-7; 7 nucleotides line up with TRBD2. The CDR3, as DNA: TGTGCCAGTAACCCGGGGACTACCCGGCCCTCCTACGAGCAGTACTTC. This gives the protein CASNPGTTRPSYEQYF. Full variable domain (rest looked up from reference TRBV19 and TRBJ2-7): DGGITQSPKYLFRKEGQNVTLSCEQNLNHDAMYWYRQDPGQGLRLIYYSQIVNDFQKGDIAEGYSVSREKKESFPLTVTSAQKNPTAFYLCASNPGTTRPSYEQYFGPGTRLTVT.